A selection of T cell receptor beta chains follows, all from one sample in a study of T cell changes during pregnancy in multiple sclerosis. The table came from immunoSEQ multiplex PCR; TCRdb's copy has only in-frame clones and leaves some out. In the table there are around 85,000 clones, about 90% of which are singletons. This material consisted of PBMCs, taken in the first trimester of pregnancy. The receptors derive from a female donor in good health, serving as a control in a pregnancy study. Some clones in this sample may be carry-over from other donors' samples. Both conserved end residues are part of each CDR3. Each record gives: D gene, V gene, CDR3 length, J gene, CDR3 protein. The D gene is left open where the match is weak.

TRBD2	TRBV4-2	16	TRBJ2-2	CASSQGLAAVTGELFF
-	TRBV30	15	TRBJ1-2	CAWSVSSSRGYGYTF
-	TRBV9	14	TRBJ2-3	CASSPFPRADTQYF
-	TRBV11-2	13	TRBJ2-7	CASSLTGTYEQYF
-	TRBV7-9	12	TRBJ2-1	CASSIWSDEQFF
-	TRBV7-8	11	TRBJ2-1	CASSPAGEQFF
TRBD1	TRBV28	14	TRBJ1-6	CASSLGDSYSPLHF
TRBD2	TRBV6-4	15	TRBJ2-2	CASSEIAGNTGELFF
-	TRBV5-6	11	TRBJ1-2	CASSLQNGYTF
TRBD1	TRBV2	16	TRBJ1-2	CASSHRDSLTQGGYTF
-	TRBV21-1	17	TRBJ1-5	CASSKWTGGDPNQPQHF
-	TRBV29-1	12	TRBJ2-1	CSVNGGYNEQFF
-	TRBV6-1	13	TRBJ1-5	CASSFQEGQPQHF
TRBD1	TRBV28	13	TRBJ2-5	CASSFDRVRTQYF
-	TRBV5-4	13	TRBJ1-1	CASSFGGGTEAFF
TRBD2	TRBV4-1	16	TRBJ2-1	CASSQVPGGSYNEQFF
TRBD2	TRBV6-6	14	TRBJ2-5	CASLLAGTQETQYF
-	TRBV7-8	14	TRBJ1-1	CASSLDGGGTEAFF
-	TRBV7-8	13	TRBJ1-2	CASSLAPGEAHTF
-	TRBV5-4	17	TRBJ2-6	CASSSDIHLNGANVLTF
TRBD1	TRBV7-8	14	TRBJ2-7	CASSLRTGGNEQYF
TRBD2	TRBV7-9	15	TRBJ2-3	CASSPLREEGDTQYF
-	TRBV19	12	TRBJ2-5	CASRSSQETQYF
-	TRBV11-2	15	TRBJ1-5	CASSPSGASNQPQHF
-	TRBV6-4	14	TRBJ1-5	CASSDGGGEQPQHF
-	TRBV5-1	15	TRBJ2-2	CASSLDPGGAGELFF
-	TRBV2	11	TRBJ1-2	CASSVRQVYTF
-	TRBV7-9	12	TRBJ2-7	CASNPRDDEQYF
-	TRBV7-2	14	TRBJ2-3	CASSLVVGTDTQYF
TRBD2	TRBV15	15	TRBJ2-7	CATSRATSGMYEQYF
TRBD1	TRBV29-1	14	TRBJ2-3	CSVSDRTSTDTQYF
-	TRBV4-1	12	-	CASSRSGYEQYF
-	TRBV29-1	15	TRBJ1-2	CSVEWRGSINYGYTF
-	TRBV10-3	15	TRBJ1-2	CAISELKGDAPGYTF
TRBD1	TRBV5-4	14	TRBJ1-5	CASSPGQDNQPQHF
-	TRBV14	15	TRBJ2-5	CASSQDRGIQETQYF
TRBD2	TRBV6-4	17	TRBJ2-3	CASSLQAGELNTDTQYF
TRBD1	TRBV6-6	15	TRBJ1-5	CASRSPGQINQPQHF
-	TRBV5-1	15	TRBJ2-1	CASSLATALQNEQFF
-	TRBV7-9	12	TRBJ2-5	CASSSDSETQYF
-	TRBV7-9	18	TRBJ1-2	CASRRPALPDTQIKGYTF
-	TRBV1	15	TRBJ2-1	CTSSLTSVTYNEQFF
TRBD1	TRBV10-3	15	TRBJ1-2	CAASFGQGPNYGYTF